Listed below are T cell receptor beta chains from one sample, sequenced in a study of cytomegalovirus exposure and HLA in healthy donors. Produced via immunoSEQ multiplex PCR; TCRdb's table is partial and in-frame only. The sample holds fewer than 200,000 clones, roughly 80% seen once. Source material: PBMCs. The origin of the receptors is a man aged 35-49 years in good health and CMV-seronegative. Both conserved end residues are part of each CDR3. A D gene is named only where the DNA matches it firmly. Clone sizes are given selectively: once, few, many, or a class where the clone is expanded.

j_call	clone_size	d_call	v_call	cdr3_aa	cdr3_nt
TRBJ2-3	-	-	TRBV30	CAWRWGRSTDTQYF	TGTGCCTGGAGGTGGGGGAGGAGCACAGATACGCAGTATTTT
TRBJ1-5	-	-	TRBV28	CASSFVTGDQPQHF	TGTGCCAGCAGTTTCGTGACAGGTGATCAGCCCCAGCATTTT
TRBJ1-2	-	-	TRBV6-5	CASTDVGGNNYGYTF	TGTGCCAGCACCGACGTGGGGGGGAATAACTATGGCTACACCTTC
TRBJ1-2	-	-	TRBV5-5	CASSSLMNYGYTF	TGTGCCAGCAGCTCCTTAATGAACTATGGCTACACCTTC
TRBJ2-1	-	-	TRBV28	CASGEEQYEQFF	TGTGCCAGCGGTGAGGAGCAATATGAGCAGTTCTTC
TRBJ2-1	-	-	TRBV5-4	CASSLASLPNEQFF	TGTGCCAGCAGCTTGGCCAGTCTCCCTAATGAGCAGTTCTTC
TRBJ1-5	-	-	TRBV6-5	CASSYSLGVGQPQHF	TGTGCCAGCAGTTACTCACTCGGGGTTGGGCAGCCCCAGCATTTT
TRBJ2-3	-	TRBD2	TRBV13	CASSLPSGGTDTQYF	TGTGCCAGCAGCCTACCCAGCGGGGGGACAGATACGCAGTATTTT
TRBJ1-5	-	TRBD1	TRBV25-1	CASSGQGTSNQPQHF	TGTGCCAGCAGTGGACAGGGGACGAGCAATCAGCCCCAGCATTTT
TRBJ2-1	-	TRBD1	TRBV27	CASSWTGDEQFF	TGTGCCAGCAGTTGGACAGGGGATGAGCAGTTCTTC
TRBJ2-5	once	-	TRBV9	CASSVSPGGYQETQYF	TGTGCCAGCAGCGTAAGCCCTGGCGGGTACCAAGAGACCCAGTACTTC
TRBJ1-2	-	TRBD1	TRBV19	CASNFGTENGYTF	TGTGCCAGTAACTTCGGGACAGAAAATGGCTACACCTTC
TRBJ2-1	-	TRBD1	TRBV5-4	CASSAGQGDEQFF	TGTGCCAGCAGCGCCGGACAGGGTGATGAGCAGTTCTTC
TRBJ1-1	once	TRBD1	TRBV4-2	CASSQVLRQGSEAFF	TGTGCCAGCAGCCAAGTCCTCCGACAGGGTTCTGAAGCTTTCTTT
TRBJ2-2	-	-	TRBV6-6	CASYSGELFF	TGTGCCAGTTATTCCGGGGAGCTGTTTTTT
TRBJ2-6	-	TRBD2	TRBV7-6	CASSPLTSGGASGANVLTF	TGTGCCAGCAGCCCCCTAACTAGCGGGGGGGCCTCAGGGGCCAACGTCCTGACTTTC
TRBJ1-2	-	-	TRBV30	CAWSVPSGANYGYTF	TGTGCCTGGAGTGTCCCCTCGGGGGCTAACTATGGCTACACCTTC
TRBJ1-2	-	TRBD1	TRBV30	CAWGRGQDDFLNYGYTF	TGTGCCTGGGGAAGGGGACAGGACGACTTTCTTAACTATGGCTACACCTTC
TRBJ1-2	-	-	TRBV7-6	CASSARSGNYTF	TGTGCCAGCAGCGCTCGGAGCGGAAACTACACCTTC
TRBJ1-6	-	TRBD1	TRBV19	CASGTGGNSPLHF	TGTGCCAGCGGGACAGGGGGAAATTCACCCCTCCACTTT
TRBJ2-3	few	TRBD2	TRBV6-4	CASSDKASGGKDTQYF	TGTGCCAGCAGTGACAAAGCTAGCGGGGGGAAAGATACGCAGTATTTT
TRBJ1-2	-	-	TRBV6-1	CASSLTSIYGYTF	TGTGCCAGCAGTTTGACAAGCATTTATGGCTACACCTTC
TRBJ1-6	-	TRBD1	TRBV4-1	CASSQDGGQGSYNSPLHF	TGCGCCAGCAGCCAAGATGGAGGACAGGGCAGCTATAATTCACCCCTCCACTTT
TRBJ2-2	-	-	TRBV5-1	CASSLAPANTGELFF	TGCGCCAGCAGCTTGGCCCCAGCGAACACCGGGGAGCTGTTTTTT
TRBJ1-5	-	TRBD1	TRBV4-3	CASSQNRGSNQPQHF	TGCGCCAGCAGCCAGAACAGGGGTAGCAATCAGCCCCAGCATTTT
TRBJ2-7	few	-	TRBV19	CASSIGRAYEQYF	TGTGCCAGTAGTATCGGCAGGGCCTACGAGCAGTACTTC
TRBJ1-3	-	TRBD1	TRBV6-1	CASRRTGSGNTIYF	TGTGCCAGCAGAAGGACAGGCTCTGGAAACACCATATATTTT
TRBJ1-5	-	TRBD1	TRBV7-2	CASSSTGGNQPQHF	TGTGCCAGCAGCTCAACAGGGGGCAATCAGCCCCAGCATTTT
TRBJ2-5	-	TRBD1	TRBV2	CASSYRDREAETQYF	TGTGCCAGCTCATACCGGGACAGGGAGGCGGAGACCCAGTACTTC
TRBJ2-3	-	-	TRBV4-1	CASSQVVVRTDTQYF	TGCGCCAGCAGCCAAGTGGTTGTGAGGACAGATACGCAGTATTTT
TRBJ2-5	-	-	TRBV28	CAVRPGSQETQYF	TGTGCCGTCCGACCGGGGTCCCAAGAGACCCAGTACTTC
TRBJ1-2	-	-	TRBV25-1	CASSDPGVLGYGYTF	TGTGCCAGCAGTGACCCAGGGGTATTAGGCTATGGCTACACCTTC
TRBJ2-4	-	-	TRBV21-1	CASSKSGFYLNIQYF	TGTGCCAGCAGCAAAAGCGGATTCTACCTAAACATTCAGTACTTC
TRBJ2-2	-	-	TRBV30	CAWSRTTGELFF	TGTGCCTGGAGTCGGACAACCGGGGAGCTGTTTTTT
TRBJ1-1	-	TRBD1	TRBV18	CASSPRQGLGTEAFF	TGTGCCAGCTCACCACGACAGGGTTTAGGGACTGAAGCTTTCTTT
TRBJ2-7	-	TRBD2	TRBV28	CASSKRLAESYEQYF	TGTGCCAGCAGTAAAAGACTAGCGGAGTCCTACGAGCAGTACTTC
TRBJ2-6	few	TRBD1	TRBV10-3	CADGQGATGANVLTF	TGTGCCGACGGACAGGGGGCTACTGGGGCCAACGTCCTGACTTTC
TRBJ2-7	few	-	TRBV16	CASSHRGSGRSSYEQYF	TGTGCCAGCAGCCACCGAGGGTCGGGTCGCTCTTCCTACGAGCAGTACTTC
TRBJ1-2	-	-	TRBV15	CATSREGRGYGYTF	TGTGCCACCAGCAGAGAGGGGCGGGGCTATGGCTACACCTTC
TRBJ2-6	-	TRBD1	TRBV28	CASNLGQGYSGANVLTF	TGTGCCAGCAATTTGGGACAGGGATACTCTGGGGCCAACGTCCTGACTTTC
TRBJ2-1	-	-	TRBV6-5	CASSYSRQGRSEQFF	TGTGCCAGCAGTTACTCGAGGCAGGGAAGGAGTGAGCAGTTCTTC